This T cell receptor (beta chain) was found in a study of blood T cell repertoires in COVID-19. Measured with immunoSEQ multiplex PCR; TCRdb has only the in-frame clones, and not every one. The top ten clones hold less than 0.7% of a sample with 150,000 to 200,000 clones, around nine tenths of them seen once. V lost 5 bases and J 6 bases, leaving 6 bases between the germline ends. Germline V lookup: CDR1 SGHTA, CDR2 FQGNSA. This CDR3 has 11 residues. The rearrangement links TRBV7-2 to TRBJ2-3; no reliable D call. The clonotype originates from a man in his fifties or sixties with COVID-19, enrolled during active disease. Sequencing was carried out using peripheral blood. CDR3 nucleotide sequence: TGTGCCAGCAGCCCTTTGGATACGCAGTATTTT. It is translated as CASSPLDTQYF. The full variable domain, in which reference TRBV7-2 and TRBJ2-3 provide the parts outside the CDR3, is GAGVSQSPSNKVTEKGKDVELRCDPISGHTALYWYRQSLGQGLEFLIYFQGNSAPDKSGLPSDRFSAERTGGSVSTLTIQRTQQEDSAVYLCASSPLDTQYFGPGTRLTVL.